This T cell receptor (beta chain) was identified during a study of T cell changes during pregnancy in multiple sclerosis (dated by TCRdb to between 2017 and 2020). At the level of the whole study: In women with multiple sclerosis, the researchers looked at how the T cell repertoire shifted as pregnancy progressed.

The CDR3 holds 15 amino acids from the cysteine to the phenylalanine. Of the read, only the CDR3 DNA is kept; its 45 bases are in frame from base 1. The junction carries 18 bases between V and J, which are trimmed by 4 bases and 5 bases respectively. CDR1 is given as SGHTS and CDR2 as YDEGEE, both from the germline V gene. The library came from the immunoSEQ multiplex PCR assay. TCRdb's version of the immuneACCESS table is confined to in-frame rearrangements and falls short of the full clone set. An unresolved V gene accounts for under half of the shortfall where checked; the remainder is of unknown origin. In this sample the table shows about 39,000 clones, 94% of which occur a single time. The top ten clones comprise approximately 0.36% of the sample. Comments on this clone: Its cognate antigen has yet to be identified. Base qualities are not at hand, and no much larger clone is one base apart.

Rearrangement joined TRBV5-8 to TRBJ1-1; TRBD1 is possibly the D segment (6 matching bases). This specimen consisted of CD4+ T cells from peripheral blood mononuclear cells, obtained after pregnancy. This receptor was obtained from a female donor with multiple sclerosis, enrolled in a pregnancy study. CDR3 loop: CASSDRRQVGTEAFF. Read as DNA, the sequence is TGTGCCAGCAGCGACCGTCGACAGGTGGGGACTGAAGCTTTCTTT.